This T cell receptor beta chain emerged from a study of CD8 T cells in ankylosing spondylitis. This CDR3 comprises 15 residues. V was clipped by 4 bases and J by 5 bases; unmatched bases: 7. Germline V gene lookup returns CDR1 SGHVS and CDR2 FQNEAQ. Study-level results: Past studies reported some motif variants in reactive arthritis synovial fluid and blood. Ankylosing spondylitis blood seemed to carry a telltale TCR beta motif made of fewer than 10 highly homologous variants. From matched ankylosing spondylitis synovial fluid, disease-linked clones were reportedly recovered at significantly enriched levels. Within peripheral blood, clones linked to disease were CD8+ and relatively rare.

This clonotype was observed many times. Its target is not known. TCRdb re-analysed the 5' RACE reads in MiXCR, keeping a single row per CDR3 protein. The data show roughly 230,000 distinct CDR3 sequences, with about 11% seen just once and 2.6% held by the top ten. The clonotype comes from a male donor with ankylosing spondylitis or in good health (not recorded which). The chain links TRBV7-8 to TRBJ2-3; 9 bases fit TRBD1. The material sequenced was blood, either unsorted or a sorted T cell fraction (not recorded which). This CDR3 is CASSSGTGRGDTQYF. The CDR3 DNA sequence: TGTGCCAGCAGCTCGGGGACAGGGAGGGGAGATACGCAGTATTTT.